This paragraph reports one T cell receptor (beta chain). Under the authors' procedure: Reference gene primer amplification in the assay estimated nucleated cell counts. Only in-frame clones appear in the TCRdb table, and some are missing; sequencing was by immunoSEQ multiplex PCR. That table supplies the V and J calls and clone size; D and trimming were determined from the DNA. The repertoire holds roughly 97,000 clones, with 76% as singletons. These data originate in a study of blood T cell repertoires in COVID-19. Background on the study: Donors in the United States, Italy and Spain gave samples during acute or convalescent COVID-19. PBMCs, B-cell-depleted T cells, or T cells provided the cDNA or gDNA that made up the material.

The CDR3 is 14 residues long. CDR1 and CDR2 (germline): LGHNA, YNFKEQ. With 4 bases removed from V and 1 base from J, the gap between germline ends came to 10 bases. Sequenced: peripheral blood. The origin of this receptor is a man in his 70s with acute or convalescent COVID-19. This chain links TRBV4-2 with TRBJ1-1; no clear D. The CDR3 protein is CASSPRLQNTEAFF. The CDR3 nucleotides read TGTGCCAGCAGCCCTAGACTGCAGAACACTGAAGCTTTCTTT.